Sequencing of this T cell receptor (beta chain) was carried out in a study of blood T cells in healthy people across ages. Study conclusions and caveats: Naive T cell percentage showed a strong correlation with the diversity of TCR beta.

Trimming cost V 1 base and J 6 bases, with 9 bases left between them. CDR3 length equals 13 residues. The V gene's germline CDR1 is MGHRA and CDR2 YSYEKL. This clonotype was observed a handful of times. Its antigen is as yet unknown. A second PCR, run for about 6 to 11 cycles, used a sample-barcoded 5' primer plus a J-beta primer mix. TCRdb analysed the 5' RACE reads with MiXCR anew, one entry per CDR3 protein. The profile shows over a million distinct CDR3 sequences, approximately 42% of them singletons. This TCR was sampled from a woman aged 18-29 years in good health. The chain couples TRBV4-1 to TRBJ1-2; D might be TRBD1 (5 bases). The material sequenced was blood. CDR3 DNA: TGCGCCAGCAGCCAAGTTTCGGGGGATGGCTACACCTTC. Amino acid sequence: CASSQVSGDGYTF.